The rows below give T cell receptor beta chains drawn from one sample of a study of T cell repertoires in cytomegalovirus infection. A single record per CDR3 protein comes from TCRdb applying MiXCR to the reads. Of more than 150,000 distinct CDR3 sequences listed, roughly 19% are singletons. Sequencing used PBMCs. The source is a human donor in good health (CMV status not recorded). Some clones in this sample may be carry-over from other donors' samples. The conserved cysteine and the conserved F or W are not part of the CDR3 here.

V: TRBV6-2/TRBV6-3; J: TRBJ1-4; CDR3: ASSFNTLGGVDEKLF
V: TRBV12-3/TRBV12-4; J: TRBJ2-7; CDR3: ASSLRYSSYEQY
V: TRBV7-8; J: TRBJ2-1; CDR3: ASSLPTVPNEQF
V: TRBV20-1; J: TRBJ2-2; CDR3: SAPSGRGTGELF
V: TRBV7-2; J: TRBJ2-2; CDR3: ASSESWGSIRTGELF
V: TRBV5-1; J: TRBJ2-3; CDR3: ASSRLTGDTQY
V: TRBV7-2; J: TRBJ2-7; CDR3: ASSLAVAGGSEQY
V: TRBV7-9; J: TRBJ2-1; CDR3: ASSLSSGGLNEQF
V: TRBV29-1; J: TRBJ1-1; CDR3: SVGQLANTEAF
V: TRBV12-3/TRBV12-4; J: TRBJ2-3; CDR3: ASTPGAGGIPDTQY
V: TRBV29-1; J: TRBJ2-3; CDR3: SVEIEAGGLDTQY
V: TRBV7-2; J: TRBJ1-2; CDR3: ASSSRDSLRDNYGYT
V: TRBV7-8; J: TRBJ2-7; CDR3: ASSLGTGGDAYEQY
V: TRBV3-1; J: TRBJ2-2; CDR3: ASSRDLLGGNTGELF
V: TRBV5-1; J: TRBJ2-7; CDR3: ASSVEKEQY
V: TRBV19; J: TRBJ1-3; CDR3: ASSRGASSGNTIY
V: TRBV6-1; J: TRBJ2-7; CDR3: ASSSLGGGFRNEQY
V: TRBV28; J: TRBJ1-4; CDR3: ASSSLRGRSEKLF
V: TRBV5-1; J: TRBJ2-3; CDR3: ASSPVGGLVDTQY
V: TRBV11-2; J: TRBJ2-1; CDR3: ASLRGHNEQF
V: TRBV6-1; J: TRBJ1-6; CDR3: ASSEQGADNSPLH
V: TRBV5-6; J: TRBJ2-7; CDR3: ASSFRGTKSYEQY